The 25 T cell receptor beta chains given below trace back to one sample, sequenced in a study of early T cells in non-severe SARS-CoV-2 infection. Each CDR3 protein is one row after TCRdb ran MiXCR on the 5' RACE reads. The sample holds around 33,000 distinct CDR3 sequences, about 4.6% seen once. Sequencing was performed on whole blood. Every receptor here comes from an adult who was a healthcare worker with PCR-confirmed SARS-CoV-2 infection or an uninfected control (not recorded which).

The rearrangement joins TRBV2 to TRBJ2-3; the D gene is possibly TRBD2 (5 bases). CDR1 and CDR2 (germline): SNHLY, FYNNEI. Trimming took 4 bases from V and 6 from J, leaving 11 bases between them. The CDR3 has 13 residues. The CDR3 protein is CASSAARADTQYF. The CDR3 DNA follows: TGTGCCAGCAGTGCAGCGAGGGCCGATACGCAGTATTTT.

This clonotype was detected only a few times. V is TRBV14 and J is TRBJ2-7; no clear D. V lost 5 bases and J 5 bases, leaving 10 bases between the germline ends. Germline V gives CDR1 SGHDN, CDR2 FVKESK. This CDR3 comprises 12 residues. The CDR3: CASSTSIDEQYF. The CDR3 coding sequence is TGTGCCAGCAGCACCTCTATCGACGAGCAGTACTTC. Together with reference TRBV14 and TRBJ2-7, the CDR3 gives the full variable domain: EAGVTQFPSHSVIEKGQTVTLRCDPISGHDNLYWYRRVMGKEIKFLLHFVKESKQDESGMPNNRFLAERTGGTYSTLKVQPAELEDSGVYFCASSTSIDEQYFGPGTRLTVT.

Ten or more counts support this clonotype. The rearrangement uses TRBV24-1 and TRBJ2-1; a weak D match, TRBD1 (7 bases). Trimming took off 1 base at V and 6 bases at J, with 15 bases between the two ends. Germline CDR1 is KGHDR and CDR2 is SFDVKD. The CDR3 loop spans 16 amino acids. The chain's CDR3 is CATSDLWQGGSNEQFF. DNA for the CDR3: TGTGCCACCAGTGATTTATGGCAGGGGGGAAGCAATGAGCAGTTCTTC.

The table lists this clonotype with many counts. The chain recombines TRBV7-9 with TRBJ2-7; 9 nucleotides match TRBD1. The V gene end was trimmed by 3 bases and the J gene end by 2 bases; junction bases not matched to a gene: 8. The CDR3 totals 16 residues. From germline, CDR1 is SEHNR and CDR2 FQNEAQ (reference sequence). The CDR3, as DNA: TGTGCCAGCAGCTTCGCCCCCGGGACAGGGACCTACGAGCAGTACTTC. It translates to CASSFAPGTGTYEQYF.

This clonotype was detected many times. The chain links TRBV25-1 to TRBJ2-2, with D perhaps being TRBD1 or TRBD2 (5 bases each). The CDR3 has 14 residues. Germline CDR1 reads MGHDK; CDR2 reads SYGVNS. V lost 2 bases and J lost 5, with 9 bases in between. The CDR3 loop is CASSEPGTTGELFF. The CDR3 DNA reads TGTGCCAGCAGTGAACCCGGGACGACCGGGGAGCTGTTTTTT.

This clonotype turned up a few times. This chain joins TRBV6-1 and TRBJ2-2, with D possibly being TRBD1 or TRBD2 (5 bases each). This CDR3 is built from 14 residues. Germline values: CDR1 MNHNS, CDR2 SASEGT. Trimming left V 6 bases short and J 5 bases short, with 13 bases between. The CDR3 protein is CASRRGWDTGELFF. The DNA of the CDR3 is TGTGCCAGCAGACGGGGCTGGGATACCGGGGAGCTGTTTTTT.

By share, this clonotype ranks as medium-sized. V gene TRBV12-3 or TRBV12-4 combines with J gene TRBJ2-7; 10 nucleotides agree with TRBD2. This CDR3 has 18 residues. V shed 4 bases, J shed 4 bases, and the junction held 16 bases outside the gene matches. The chain's CDR3 is CASSSYPRLAGPKYEQYF. The CDR3 nucleotides read TGTGCCAGCAGTTCCTACCCTCGACTAGCGGGCCCCAAATACGAGCAGTACTTC.

This clonotype has at least ten counts. Here the CDR3 reads CASSQRQAADTQYF. The CDR3 DNA sequence: TGCGCCAGCAGCCAACGACAGGCTGCAGATACGCAGTATTTT. This rearrangement joins TRBV4-1 to TRBJ2-3; a possible D gene is TRBD1 (6 bases). From germline, CDR1 is MGHRA and CDR2 YSYEKL. This CDR3 contains 14 residues. V lost 2 bases, J lost 4 bases, and 10 bases lay in between.

This clonotype came up many times. The chain couples TRBV20-1 to TRBJ1-2; 7 nucleotides agree with TRBD1. CDR1 is DFQATT, CDR2 SNEGSKA, per germline (reference sequence). The length of the CDR3 is 15 residues. The J segment lost 2 bases and the V segment lost 0 bases, leaving 6 bases of the junction unmatched. The CDR3 region is CSARDLMTGNYGYTF. For the CDR3, the DNA is TGCAGTGCTAGAGACCTGATGACAGGGAACTATGGCTACACCTTC.

This clonotype occurred many times. The chain combines TRBV10-3 with TRBJ2-3, with 10 positions matching TRBD2. V shed 4 bases, J shed 3 bases, and the junction held 7 bases outside the gene matches. Germline V gene data show CDR1 as ENHRY and CDR2 as SYGVKD. The CDR3 is 16 amino acids. The DNA for the CDR3 is TGTGCCATCAGTGGAGCGACTAGCGGGCCTACAGATACGCAGTATTTT. This encodes CAISGATSGPTDTQYF.

This clonotype has a count of ten or more. The V call is TRBV10-3, the J call TRBJ1-2, with D hard to call. This CDR3 spans 12 amino acids. Trimming stripped 0 bases from V and 8 bases from J, with 7 bases between. Germline loops: CDR1 ENHRY, CDR2 SYGVKD. This CDR3 is CAISESGNGYTF. CDR3 nucleotide sequence: TGTGCCATCAGTGAGTCGGGCAACGGCTACACCTTC.

In its sample, this clonotype was seen many times. V is TRBV11-2 and J is TRBJ2-1; D gene unclear. The CDR3 sequence is 14 residues long. Trimming removed 5 bases at V and 0 bases at J, with 8 bases between. CDR1 is SGHAT and CDR2 is FQNNGV in the germline V gene. The CDR3 DNA follows: TGTGCCAGCAGCGCGGCTAGCTCCTACAATGAGCAGTTCTTC. Amino acids: CASSAASSYNEQFF.

This clonotype was counted many times. The chain uses TRBV6-5 and TRBJ2-5, with 7 bases identical to TRBD1. V lost 4 bases to trimming and J lost 5 bases; unmatched junction nucleotides: 7. The CDR3 spans 14 residues. Per the germline V gene, CDR1 is MNHEY and CDR2 is SVGAGI. The CDR3 sequence: CASSFGTAEETQYF. The DNA of the CDR3 is TGTGCCAGCAGTTTCGGGACAGCCGAGGAGACCCAGTACTTC.

This clonotype was detected a few times. The J gene is TRBJ2-2, the V gene TRBV21-1; the table's D call TRBD1 went unverified against the DNA. TRBV21-1 is termed a pseudogene. The CDR3 runs 16 residues. The CDR3 DNA follows: TGTGCCAGCAGCTCTGGCGAGGGGGGCGGCACCGGGGAGCTGTTTTTT. Translated: CASSSGEGGGTGELFF.

This clonotype was recorded many times. The CDR3, as DNA: TGTGCCAGCAGTTTAAAGCCATACACCGGGGAGCTGTTTTTT. This encodes CASSLKPYTGELFF. The chain carries TRBV12-3 or TRBV12-4 and TRBJ2-2; no firm D call. CDR3 length: 14 residues. V lost 2 bases, J lost 3 bases, and 7 bases lay in between.

This clonotype occurred many times. The V call is TRBV4-1, the J call TRBJ1-2; D is uncertain. Trimming left V 3 bases short and J 7 bases short, with 21 bases between. CDR3 length: 16 amino acids. Per germline, CDR1 MGHRA and CDR2 YSYEKL. DNA for the CDR3: TGCGCCAGCAGCCACCGAGGGAACTCTCCTATCGGTGGCTACACCTTC. Translated, it gives CASSHRGNSPIGGYTF.

The table lists this clonotype with a few counts. The chain uses TRBV12-3 or TRBV12-4 and TRBJ2-1, with D unresolved. Trimming shortened V by 9 bases and J by 4 bases, and 16 bases separated the two germline ends. The length of the CDR3 is 14 residues. The CDR3 reads CASSPGNSYNEQFF. CDR3 sequence (DNA): TGTGCCAGTTCCCCTGGTAATTCTTACAATGAGCAGTTCTTC.

This clonotype was seen many times. The rearrangement links TRBV28 to TRBJ2-2; no definite D call. Germline V CDR1 and CDR2: MDHEN, SYDVKM. This CDR3 region has 17 residues. Between the trimmed V and J ends, which lost 6 bases and 3 bases, there was a span of 20 bases. CDR3 region: CASSLRSIGPDTGELFF. Written as DNA, the CDR3 is TGTGCCAGCAGCCTAAGAAGCATAGGGCCGGACACCGGGGAGCTGTTTTTT. Using reference TRBV28 and TRBJ2-2 for the parts outside the CDR3, the full variable domain is DVKVTQSSRYLVKRTGEKVFLECVQDMDHENMFWYRQDPGLGLRLIYFSYDVKMKEKGDIPEGYSVSREKKERFSLILESASTNQTSMYLCASSLRSIGPDTGELFFGEGSRLTVL.

CDR3 DNA: TGTGCCAGCAGCCGGAGGGGCGATACGCAGTATTTT. This encodes CASSRRGDTQYF. This rearrangement joins TRBV7-2 to TRBJ2-3; a weak D match, TRBD2 (6 bases). This CDR3 is 12 amino acids long. V shed 5 bases and J shed 6 bases, with 9 bases lying between them. The germline CDR1 and CDR2 sequences are SGHTA and FQGNSA.

The sample holds a few counts of this clonotype. V is TRBV24-1 and J is TRBJ2-1, with 7 bases matching TRBD2. CDR3 size: 13 residues. V lost 10 bases to trimming and J lost 7 bases; unmatched junction nucleotides: 9. Germline lookup yields CDR1 KGHDR and CDR2 SFDVKD. CDR3 nucleotide sequence: TGTGCCACTGGGGGGAGGGCTGGGAATGAGCAGTTCTTC. Translated: CATGGRAGNEQFF.

This clonotype was detected many times. The chain joins TRBV3-1 to TRBJ2-2; the D gene is possibly TRBD1 (6 bases). Germline values: CDR1 LGHDT, CDR2 YNNKEL (reference sequence). V was pared by 3 bases and J by 4 bases, with 6 bases between. CDR3 size: 13 residues. This CDR3 is CASSQGATGELFF. CDR3 DNA: TGTGCCAGCAGCCAGGGGGCCACCGGGGAGCTGTTTTTT.

This clonotype appeared many times. V gene TRBV5-1 combines with J gene TRBJ2-1; D not resolved. From germline, CDR1 is SGHRS and CDR2 YFSETQ. The CDR3 loop spans 16 amino acids. The V end lost 0 bases, the J end lost 9 bases, and 19 bases lay between the germline ends. CDR3 DNA sequence: TGCGCCAGCAGCTTGGTCCCGACGACGGATCTGGCTGAGCAGTTCTTC. Translation gives CASSLVPTTDLAEQFF.

This clonotype was seen a few times. The CDR3 region has the DNA TGTGCCAGCAGCCAAGCCGGACAGGGAGAGACCCAGTACTTC. Its protein is CASSQAGQGETQYF. J is TRBJ2-5 and V is TRBV3-1, with 8 positions matching TRBD1. Germline loops: CDR1 LGHDT, CDR2 YNNKEL (reference sequence). The CDR3 length is 14 residues. V shed 1 base and J 4 bases; nucleotides not matched to a gene: 2.

The chain combines TRBV7-6 with TRBJ1-5, with D perhaps TRBD1 (6 bases). This CDR3 has 12 residues. The ends were cut back, 5 bases at V and 8 bases at J, with 10 bases in the middle. Germline CDR1 is SGHVS and CDR2 is FNYEAQ. Here the CDR3 reads CASSTQGKPQHF. The CDR3 region has the DNA TGTGCCAGCAGCACCCAGGGGAAGCCCCAGCATTTT.

This clonotype was found many times. V gene TRBV27 combines with J gene TRBJ2-4, with D unclear. Germline CDR1 reads MNHEY; CDR2 reads SMNVEV (reference sequence). V was shortened by 0 bases and J by 8 bases, with 11 bases between the two germline ends. CDR3 length: 14 amino acids. CDR3 bases: TGTGCCAGCAGTTTATCAAGTGGGTGGGACATTCAGTACTTC. Protein product: CASSLSSGWDIQYF.